This T cell receptor (beta chain) was observed in a study of T cells in Graves' hyperthyroidism and ophthalmopathy. The junction had 8 bases not matched to a gene; V was cut back by 5 bases and J by 5 bases. The CDR3 consists of 15 residues. For the diagnoses, clinical symptoms, serum thyroxine and TRAb, thyroid ultrasound and orbital computed tomography were used. Amplified TCR beta CDR3 regions came from RNA transcripts. HTBI primers were the set used in a first-round RT-PCR of the TCR CDR3. TCRdb passed the multiplex PCR reads through MiXCR, listing each CDR3 protein once. The table shows 360,000 or so distinct CDR3 sequences, with around 15% occurring only once. This clonotype was picked up many times.

Sequenced input: blood. The genes are TRBV12-3 or TRBV12-4 and TRBJ2-5, with 10 positions matching TRBD2. This sequence originates from an older woman with Graves' ophthalmopathy. The CDR3 DNA sequence: TGTGCCAGCAGTATATCTAGCGGGAGAATGGAGACCCAGTACTTC. This codes for CASSISSGRMETQYF.